These T cell receptor beta chains were read from a single sample in a study of cytomegalovirus exposure and HLA in healthy donors. Method: immunoSEQ multiplex PCR; TCRdb's copy keeps in-frame clones and lacks some. This table has about 150,000 clones, around 80% appearing once. The source material was PBMCs. These TCRs come from a man between 18 and 29 years old in good health and CMV-seropositive. CDR3s include the opening cysteine and the closing phenylalanine or tryptophan. The order of the fields is J gene, clone size, V gene, CDR3 protein. The size entry is marked missing in some rows and otherwise reads once, few, many or a size class.

j_gene: TRBJ2-3; abundance: -; v_gene: TRBV5-5; CDR3aa: CASSLGDRVSTDTQYF
j_gene: TRBJ1-2; abundance: -; v_gene: TRBV5-6; CDR3aa: CASSLAGIRAHGYTF
j_gene: TRBJ1-2; abundance: -; v_gene: TRBV18; CDR3aa: CASSPTGSYGYTF
j_gene: TRBJ2-1; abundance: few; v_gene: TRBV5-4; CDR3aa: CASSTTGNPYNEQFF
j_gene: TRBJ2-7; abundance: -; v_gene: TRBV4-1; CDR3aa: CASSQDVWPGRGRAYEQYF
j_gene: TRBJ1-5; abundance: -; v_gene: TRBV7-2; CDR3aa: CASSLESRNQPQHF
j_gene: TRBJ1-4; abundance: once; v_gene: TRBV5-1; CDR3aa: CASSSGDSPNEKLFF
j_gene: TRBJ2-4; abundance: -; v_gene: TRBV5-6; CDR3aa: CASSSTYLAKNIQYF
j_gene: TRBJ2-7; abundance: -; v_gene: TRBV10-3; CDR3aa: CAISDTSRREQYF
j_gene: TRBJ2-7; abundance: -; v_gene: TRBV28; CDR3aa: CASNTPSAGGYEQYF
j_gene: TRBJ2-1; abundance: -; v_gene: TRBV5-1; CDR3aa: CASSSTEGLEQFF
j_gene: TRBJ2-5; abundance: -; v_gene: TRBV11-2; CDR3aa: CASSLSEGREGRETQYF
j_gene: TRBJ2-1; abundance: -; v_gene: TRBV7-3; CDR3aa: CASSFISGNNEQFF
j_gene: TRBJ2-1; abundance: -; v_gene: TRBV19; CDR3aa: CASTPSLSSYNEQFF